This T cell receptor (beta chain) comes out of a study of blood T cell repertoires in COVID-19 (dated by TCRdb to the early 2020s). Study-wide context: The collaborator samples originated in the United States, Italy and Spain and spanned the acute and convalescent phases of COVID-19. The samples were drawn from the first 160 participants of the ongoing ImmuneRACE study and from over a thousand subjects provided by 6 global collaborators. Where available, HLA class I and class II types were obtained from metadata supplied by the sample provider rather than from assay-based typing. The sample metadata nearly always contained a de-identified subject ID, COVID-19 status, age in years and sex. A freely available public database, intended as a resource for researchers studying the immune response to SARS-CoV-2, is where the repertoires were released. Subjects who had been exposed to COVID-19, were actively infected with it, or had recovered from it provided the deeply sampled blood TCRbeta repertoires that made up the dataset. The material from the prospective study consisted of cDNA or gDNA derived from T cells, B-cell-depleted T cells, or PBMCs.

Comment on this clone: No cognate antigen has been identified for it. Base qualities were left out, and no much larger clone turns up one base away.

TCRbeta CDR3 regions were amplified from genomic DNA using the immunoSEQ Assay, a bias-controlled multiplex PCR. Concerning the study's data processing: The number of nucleated cells in each sample was estimated by amplification of reference gene primers within the assay. To quantify the absolute abundance of each unique TCRbeta CDR3 rearrangement, sequence reads were collapsed and filtered. For each sample, productive Simpson clonality was calculated as the square root of Simpson's diversity index across productive rearrangements. The table was pulled from immuneACCESS by TCRdb, which kept in-frame rearrangements only. Such tables lose some clones; where checked, under half of the loss comes from unresolved V genes, and the rest has no known cause. The DNA was the basis for D and trimming; V, J and clone size are from that table. This sample holds approximately 210,000 clones; roughly four fifths were observed only once. Approximately 8.1% of the sample lies in the top ten.

The CDR3 covers 15 residues, taking in both the cysteine and the phenylalanine. CDR3 DNA only is kept here, 45 bases in frame from base 1. For this chain, trimming is 2 bases at the V end and 10 bases at the J end, and the number of junction bases without a gene match is 10. The CDR1 and CDR2 encoded by the germline V gene (reference sequence) are GTSNPN and SVGIG. Each collaborating institution followed its own protocols to collect whole blood in K2EDTA tubes. For TCRbeta analysis, collaborators shipped samples in one of three forms: frozen whole blood, isolated PBMCs, or DNA extracted from either of those sample types. General conclusions and limits of the study: How much clinical and demographic metadata was included differed by source and by participant, and the metadata was provided uncurated.

The sequenced material came from peripheral blood. The receptor comes from a woman aged 45 to 65 with active or convalescent COVID-19. Recombination connected TRBV30 to TRBJ2-1; TRBD2 aligns with 11 central bases. This receptor carries the CDR3 CAWSLAGGGLGEQFF. The base sequence is TGTGCCTGGAGTCTAGCGGGAGGAGGACTAGGAGAGCAGTTCTTC.